This TCR beta chain was observed in a study of blood T cell repertoires in COVID-19. Looking at the study overall: Sites in the United States, Italy and Spain provided acute and convalescent COVID-19 samples. PBMCs, B-cell-depleted T cells, or T cells were the source of the cDNA or gDNA that made up the material.

The germline CDR1 and CDR2 sequences are SGHNT and YENEEA. CDR3 size: 15 residues. V gave up 5 bases and J gave up 7 bases; unmatched junction bases: 7. In the source study's methods: Reference gene primer amplification gave nucleated cell count estimates. Data came from immunoSEQ multiplex PCR; TCRdb stores just in-frame clones and leaves some out. Clonal size and the V and J genes are those of that table, whereas D and trimming came from the DNA. The sample comprises about 360,000 clones, around 90% of which are singletons, and around 2.9% rests with the top ten. This chain joins TRBV11-3 and TRBJ2-1; TRBD2 aligns across 11 bases. The sample comprised peripheral blood. This receptor was identified in a human donor in a cohort sampled during active COVID-19. The CDR3 DNA reads TGTGCCAGCAGCCCAACTAGCGGGAGTGCGAATGAGCAGTTCTTC. Encoded protein: CASSPTSGSANEQFF.